Sequencing of this T cell receptor beta chain was carried out in a study of OX40 agonist ivuxolimab in advanced cancers. As for the study in general: Each dose-escalation patient presented with hepatocellular carcinoma, melanoma, renal cell or head and neck cancer. Treatment received earlier with anti-PD-1, anti-PD-L1 or anti-CTLA-4 agents was allowed, and 40% had some.

Study-wide results and caveats: Among the least clonally expanded were partial responders at 0.1-3.0 mg/kg.

Worth noting for this clone: The antigen remains unidentified.

Produced via immunoSEQ multiplex PCR; TCRdb's table is partial and in-frame only. The table lists approximately 90,000 clones, approximately 86% of them singletons. CDR1 is LGHNA, CDR2 YNFKEQ, per germline. The CDR3 contains 16 residues. Trimming removed 1 base from V and 2 bases from J; junction bases left unmatched: 4. The receptor comes from an adult with an advanced solid tumor such as melanoma, head and neck, liver or kidney cancer. This rearrangement joins TRBV4-2 to TRBJ2-2; TRBD1 aligns across 7 bases. The sample consisted of CD4+ or CD8+ T cells sorted from blood, taken in a trial of the OX40 agonist ivuxolimab. CDR3 loop: CASSQAHRGNTGELFF. In DNA, the CDR3 is TGTGCCAGCAGCCAAGCCCACAGGGGAAACACCGGGGAGCTGTTTTTT.